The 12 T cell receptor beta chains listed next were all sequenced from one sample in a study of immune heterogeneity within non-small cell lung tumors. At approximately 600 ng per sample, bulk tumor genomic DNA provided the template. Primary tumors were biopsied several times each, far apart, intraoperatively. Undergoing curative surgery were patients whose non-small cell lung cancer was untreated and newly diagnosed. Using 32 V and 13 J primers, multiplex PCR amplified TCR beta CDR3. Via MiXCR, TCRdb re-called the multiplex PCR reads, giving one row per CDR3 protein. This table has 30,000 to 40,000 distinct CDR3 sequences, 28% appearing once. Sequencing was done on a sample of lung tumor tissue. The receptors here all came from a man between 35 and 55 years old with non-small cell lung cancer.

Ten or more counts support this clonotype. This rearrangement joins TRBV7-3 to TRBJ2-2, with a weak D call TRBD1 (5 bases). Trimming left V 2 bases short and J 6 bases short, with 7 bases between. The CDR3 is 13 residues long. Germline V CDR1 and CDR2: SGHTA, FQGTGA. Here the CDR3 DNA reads TGTGCCAGCAGCTTAGGGGCTCCCGGGGAGCTGTTTTTT. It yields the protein CASSLGAPGELFF.

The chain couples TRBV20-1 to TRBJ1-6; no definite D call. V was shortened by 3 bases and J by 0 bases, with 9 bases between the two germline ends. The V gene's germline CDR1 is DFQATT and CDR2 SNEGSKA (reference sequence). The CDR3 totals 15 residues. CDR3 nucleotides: TGCAGTGCTAGGGCACGGAGCTCCTATAATTCACCCCTCCACTTT. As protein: CSARARSSYNSPLHF.

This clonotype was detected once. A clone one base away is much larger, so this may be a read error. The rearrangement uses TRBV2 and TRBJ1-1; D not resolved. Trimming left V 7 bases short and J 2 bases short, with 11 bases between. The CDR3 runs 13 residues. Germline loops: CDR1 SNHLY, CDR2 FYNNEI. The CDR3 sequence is CASMTRPNTEAFF. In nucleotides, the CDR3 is TGTGCCAGCATGACCAGGCCCAACACTGAAGCTTTCTTT.

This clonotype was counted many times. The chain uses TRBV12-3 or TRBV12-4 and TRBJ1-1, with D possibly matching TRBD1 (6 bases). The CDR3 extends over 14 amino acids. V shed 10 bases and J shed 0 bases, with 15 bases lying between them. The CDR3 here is CATRKGVMNTEAFF. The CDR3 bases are TGTGCCACACGGAAGGGGGTCATGAACACTGAAGCTTTCTTT.

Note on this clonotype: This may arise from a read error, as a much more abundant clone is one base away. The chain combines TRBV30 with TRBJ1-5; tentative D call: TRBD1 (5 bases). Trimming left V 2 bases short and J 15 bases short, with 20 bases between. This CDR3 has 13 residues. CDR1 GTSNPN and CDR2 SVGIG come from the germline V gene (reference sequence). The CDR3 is CAWSPPREGPRHF. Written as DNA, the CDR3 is TGTGCCTGGAGTCCACCGCGAGAGGGGCCCAGGCATTTT.

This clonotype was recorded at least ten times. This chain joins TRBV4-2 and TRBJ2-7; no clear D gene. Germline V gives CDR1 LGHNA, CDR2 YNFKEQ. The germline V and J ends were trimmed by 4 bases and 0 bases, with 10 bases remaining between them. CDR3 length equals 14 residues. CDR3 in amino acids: CASSLGSSSYEQYF. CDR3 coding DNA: TGTGCCAGCAGCCTCGGGTCGAGCTCCTACGAGCAGTACTTC.

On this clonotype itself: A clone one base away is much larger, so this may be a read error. The CDR3 sequence is CASILMGHQYEQYF. Written as DNA, the CDR3 is TGTGCCAGCATCTTAATGGGCCACCAATACGAGCAGTACTTC. The chain combines TRBV7-9 with TRBJ2-7, with unresolved D. This CDR3 region has 14 residues. Germline CDR1 SEHNR, CDR2 FQNEAQ (reference sequence).

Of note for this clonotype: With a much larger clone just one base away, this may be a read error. The DNA of the CDR3 is TGTGCCATCAGCCAGTTTAGCGGGAGGGCCGGGGCAGATACGCAGTATTTT. It specifies CAISQFSGRAGADTQYF. The V call is TRBV6-2 or TRBV6-3, the J call TRBJ2-3, with 11 bases fitting TRBD2. V was clipped by 10 bases and J by 4 bases; unmatched bases: 16. The CDR3 runs to 17 residues. Germline assignment: CDR1 MNHEY and CDR2 SVGEGT.

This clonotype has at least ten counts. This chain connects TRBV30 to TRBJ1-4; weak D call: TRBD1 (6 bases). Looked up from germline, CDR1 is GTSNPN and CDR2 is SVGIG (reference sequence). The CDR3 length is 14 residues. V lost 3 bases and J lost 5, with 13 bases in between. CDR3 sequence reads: CAWREQGYNEKLFF. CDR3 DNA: TGTGCCTGGAGAGAACAGGGATACAATGAAAAACTGTTTTTT.

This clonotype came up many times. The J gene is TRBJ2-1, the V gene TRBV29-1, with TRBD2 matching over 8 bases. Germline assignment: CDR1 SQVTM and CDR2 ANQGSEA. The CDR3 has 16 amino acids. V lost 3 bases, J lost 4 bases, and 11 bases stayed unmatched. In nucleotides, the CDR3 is TGCAGCGTTGACAGCAGCGGGAGATTTTTGTACAATGAGCAGTTCTTC. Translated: CSVDSSGRFLYNEQFF.

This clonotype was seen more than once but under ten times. Here the CDR3 DNA reads TGTGCCAGTAGTATAGATAGGGCTAGCGGGGGGAATGAGCAGTTCTTC. Translating gives CASSIDRASGGNEQFF. The chain couples TRBV19 to TRBJ2-1; 11 positions match TRBD2. The CDR3 is made up of 16 amino acids. The germline CDR1 and CDR2 sequences are LNHDA and SQIVND (reference sequence). V was pared by 0 bases and J by 7 bases, with 5 bases of the junction left unmatched.

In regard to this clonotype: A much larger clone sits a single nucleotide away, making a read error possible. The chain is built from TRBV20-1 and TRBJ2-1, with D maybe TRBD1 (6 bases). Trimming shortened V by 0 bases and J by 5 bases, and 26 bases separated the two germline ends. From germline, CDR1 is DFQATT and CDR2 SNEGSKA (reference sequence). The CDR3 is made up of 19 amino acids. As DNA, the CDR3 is TGCAGTGCTAGAGATCGAGACTTGGCTACCGCTGGGGGCCACAATGAGCAGTTCTTC. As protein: CSARDRDLATAGGHNEQFF.